This entry lists 32 T cell receptor beta chains sequenced from one sample in a study of technical replicates of blood from four donors. Clones were read by immunoSEQ multiplex PCR, and TCRdb kept only the in-frame ones, dropping some. The sample consists of about 76,000 clones, around 86% of them appearing once. Material: PBMCs. Every receptor here comes from a human donor in good health. Some clones in this sample may be carry-over from other donors' samples.

The V call is TRBV6-1, the J call TRBJ1-1, with TRBD1 matching over 9 bases. The CDR3 totals 14 residues. Germline CDR1 reads MNHNS; CDR2 reads SASEGT. The junction had 10 bases not matched to a gene; V was cut back by 7 bases and J by 7 bases. CDR3 nucleotide sequence: TGTGCCAGCACCGAAACAGGGGGCGTTTATGAAGCTTTCTTT. This gives the protein CASTETGGVYEAFF.

The CDR3: CAISATAMNTEAFF. The CDR3, as DNA: TGTGCCATCAGTGCAACTGCCATGAACACTGAAGCTTTCTTT. The chain couples TRBV10-3 to TRBJ1-1, with no clear D. There are 14 residues in the CDR3. V lost 4 bases and J 0 bases, leaving 9 bases between the germline ends. CDR1 is ENHRY and CDR2 is SYGVKD in the germline V gene.

About this clone: Other DNA sequences within the sample encode an identical CDR3. The chain uses TRBV6-1 and TRBJ2-7; D call uncertain. The CDR3 totals 12 residues. V was pared by 0 bases and J by 4 bases, with 4 bases between. The germline V gene encodes CDR1 MNHNS and CDR2 SASEGT. CDR3 nucleotides: TGTGCCAGCAGTGAAGCGAGATACGAGCAGTACTTC. This codes for CASSEARYEQYF.

V usage is TRBV7-6 and J usage is TRBJ1-1; 7 bases line up with TRBD1. The V gene end was trimmed by 5 bases and the J gene end by 5 bases; junction bases not matched to a gene: 8. The CDR3 sequence is 14 residues long. Per germline, CDR1 SGHVS and CDR2 FNYEAQ. The CDR3 bases are TGTGCCAGCAGCGCGACAGGGATGGGAACTGAAGCTTTCTTT. Translation: CASSATGMGTEAFF.

This clone has a single count. The gene calls are TRBV30 and TRBJ2-1, with D perhaps TRBD2 (6 bases). The CDR3 runs 13 residues. Germline loops: CDR1 GTSNPN, CDR2 SVGIG (reference sequence). V was trimmed by 5 bases and J by 10 bases, leaving 18 bases between them. The CDR3 DNA reads as TGTGCCTGGGACCGGGACTCGATGCGGGAGCAGTTCTTC. Protein: CAWDRDSMREQFF.

This sequence joins TRBV7-9 and TRBJ2-3, with TRBD2 matching over 9 bases. The CDR3 covers 18 residues. Germline CDR1 reads SEHNR; CDR2 reads FQNEAQ (reference sequence). The V segment lost 2 bases and the J segment 4 bases; nucleotides outside the gene matches: 13. The CDR3 is CASSLRSRSGGFADTQYF. The CDR3 DNA reads as TGTGCCAGCAGCTTAAGGTCGAGAAGCGGGGGGTTTGCAGATACGCAGTATTTT.

The rearrangement uses TRBV5-5 and TRBJ2-7; the D gene is possibly TRBD1 (6 bases). The CDR3 has 14 amino acids. Germline V lookup: CDR1 SGHKS, CDR2 YYEKEE (reference sequence). The V end was cut by 4 bases, the J end by 2 bases, with 13 bases between. The CDR3 DNA reads as TGTGCCAGCAGCCTGCGACAGGAGCCCTACGAGCAGTACTTC. It encodes CASSLRQEPYEQYF.

The CDR3 DNA sequence: TGCAGCGAAGCGGGGTACACAGATACGCAGTATTTT. Protein sequence: CSEAGYTDTQYF. The chain is built from TRBV29-1 and TRBJ2-3; 7 bases line up with TRBD2. The CDR3 spans 12 residues. From germline, CDR1 is SQVTM and CDR2 ANQGSEA. V dropped 7 bases and J dropped 2; count of bases not matched to a gene: 3.

This clone came up once. The CDR3 region is CASSAGPGQKGYGYTF. CDR3 DNA sequence: TGTGCCAGCAGCGCGGGCCCGGGACAGAAGGGATATGGCTACACCTTC. The V gene is TRBV9, the J gene TRBJ1-2; TRBD1 aligns across 7 bases. The CDR3 is 16 amino acids. Germline lookup yields CDR1 SGDLS and CDR2 YYNGEE. J gave up 5 bases and V 3 bases, and 13 bases lay outside the gene matches.

The gene calls are TRBV19 and TRBJ1-2; TRBD1 agrees at 8 bases. Losses at the gene ends were 6 bases for V and 7 bases for J; bases not matched to a gene: 7. Germline CDR1 and CDR2: LNHDA and SQIVND (reference sequence). The CDR3 has 13 residues. CDR3 region: CASRGTGRGGYTF. DNA of the CDR3: TGTGCCAGTAGGGGGACAGGACGGGGTGGCTACACCTTC.

The J gene is TRBJ1-3, the V gene TRBV5-4; tentative D call: TRBD1 (5 bases). From germline, CDR1 is SGHNT and CDR2 YYREEE (reference sequence). With 4 bases removed from V and 6 bases from J, the gap between germline ends came to 17 bases. This CDR3 is built from 15 residues. CDR3 nucleotides: TGTGCCAGCAGCCTGGATCAGGGATCGGAAAACACCATATATTTT. Its translation is CASSLDQGSENTIYF.

The CDR3 here is CASSQEREAYNEQFF. CDR3 sequence (DNA): TGCGCCAGCAGCCAAGAGCGGGAGGCCTACAATGAGCAGTTCTTC. This chain links TRBV4-3 with TRBJ2-1; 8 nucleotides match TRBD2. V was clipped by 0 bases and J by 2 bases; unmatched bases: 0. The CDR3 totals 15 residues. Germline V gene sequence: CDR1 LGHNA, CDR2 YSLEER.

V usage is TRBV19 and J usage is TRBJ1-1, with a possible D match to TRBD1 (6 bases). This CDR3 comprises 15 residues. V was trimmed by 3 bases and J by 8 bases, leaving 19 bases between them. The germline V gene encodes CDR1 LNHDA and CDR2 SQIVND (reference sequence). CDR3 loop: CASSIPWPGTIEAFF. For the CDR3, the DNA is TGTGCCAGTAGTATTCCCTGGCCCGGGACAATAGAAGCTTTCTTT.

This chain joins TRBV7-2 and TRBJ2-5, with 9 bases aligning to TRBD2. CDR1 is SGHTA, CDR2 FQGNSA, per germline. The CDR3 runs 15 residues. V was clipped by 5 bases and J by 5 bases; unmatched bases: 9. The CDR3 DNA reads as TGTGCCAGCAGCGTGAGCGGGGGGAAACGGGAGACCCAGTACTTC. It is translated as CASSVSGGKRETQYF.

The V and J genes are TRBV19 and TRBJ2-7, with unresolved D. The V end was cut by 5 bases, the J end by 2 bases, with 16 bases between. Germline CDR1 is LNHDA and CDR2 is SQIVND (reference sequence). This CDR3 spans 15 amino acids. Written as DNA, the CDR3 is TGTGCCAGTAGTCCCGCAGACTCCTTTGCCTACGAGCAGTACTTC. The encoded protein is CASSPADSFAYEQYF. The full variable domain, completed using reference TRBV19 and TRBJ2-7, is DGGITQSPKYLFRKEGQNVTLSCEQNLNHDAMYWYRQDPGQGLRLIYYSQIVNDFQKGDIAEGYSVSREKKESFPLTVTSAQKNPTAFYLCASSPADSFAYEQYFGPGTRLTVT.

This clone has more than one count but fewer than ten. V gene TRBV12-5 combines with J gene TRBJ1-3, with D perhaps TRBD1 (5 bases). Germline CDR1 LGHNT, CDR2 FRNRAP. V lost 10 bases and J 3 bases, leaving 19 bases between the germline ends. CDR3 length: 15 amino acids. The CDR3 loop reads CATKRGGQGGNTIYF. DNA of the CDR3: TGTGCTACCAAAAGGGGTGGGCAAGGTGGAAACACCATATATTTT.

This clone was seen more than once but under ten times. The chain is built from TRBV5-6 and TRBJ2-5; 10 bases match TRBD2. The CDR3 has 17 amino acids. The V gene end was trimmed by 1 base and the J gene end by 6 bases; junction bases not matched to a gene: 12. Germline V gene data show CDR1 as SGHDT and CDR2 as YYEEEE. The CDR3 region is CASSLTRGASGRQTQYF. The DNA for the CDR3 is TGTGCCAGCAGCTTGACCCGGGGGGCTAGCGGGAGACAGACCCAGTACTTC.

The chain employs TRBV29-1 and TRBJ2-5; D is uncertain. Germline CDR1 and CDR2: SQVTM and ANQGSEA. The V end lost 7 bases, the J end lost 4 bases, and 13 bases lay between the germline ends. The CDR3 is made up of 12 amino acids. CDR3 protein: CSALPIGETQYF. The CDR3 bases are TGCAGCGCTCTCCCGATCGGAGAGACCCAGTACTTC.

This chain connects TRBV9 to TRBJ1-4; D is unresolved. The CDR3 loop spans 13 amino acids. Germline-derived CDR1 and CDR2 are SGDLS and YYNGEE. V was trimmed by 4 bases and J by 8 bases, leaving 12 bases between them. The CDR3 reads CASSIGTAEKLFF. In DNA, the CDR3 is TGTGCCAGCAGCATCGGTACTGCCGAAAAACTGTTTTTT.

The chain is built from TRBV18 and TRBJ2-1, with TRBD2 matching over 7 bases. J gave up 5 bases and V 1 base, and 8 bases lay outside the gene matches. Germline lookup yields CDR1 KGHSH and CDR2 LQKENI. The CDR3 is 16 residues long. In DNA form, the CDR3 reads TGTGCCAGCTCACCACAAAGATCGGGAGGCAACAATGAGCAGTTCTTC. It codes for CASSPQRSGGNNEQFF.

This clone appeared once. J is TRBJ2-2 and V is TRBV5-4; weak D call: TRBD2 (6 bases). Trimming pared 0 bases from V and 5 bases from J, leaving 14 bases between. The germline gives CDR1 SGHNT, CDR2 YYREEE (reference sequence). The CDR3 length is 16 residues. CDR3 residues: CASSLVGGGSTGELFF. For the CDR3, the DNA is TGTGCCAGCAGCTTGGTGGGGGGAGGATCTACCGGGGAGCTGTTTTTT.

The rearrangement uses TRBV18 and TRBJ2-1, with 10 bases lining up with TRBD2. The trim removed 5 bases at V and 7 bases at J, leaving 5 bases unmatched. The CDR3 has 14 amino acids. Germline CDR1 reads KGHSH; CDR2 reads LQKENI. CDR3 nucleotides: TGTGCCAGCTCAGAGCGGGAGGGCCGAAATGAGCAGTTCTTC. Encoded protein: CASSEREGRNEQFF. Complete variable domain (other parts from reference TRBV18 and TRBJ2-1): NAGVMQNPRHLVRRRGQEARLRCSPMKGHSHVYWYRQLPEEGLKFMVYLQKENIIDESGMPKERFSAEFPKEGPSILRIQQVVRGDSAAYFCASSEREGRNEQFFGPGTRLTVL.

The chain joins TRBV4-2 to TRBJ1-6; D is possibly TRBD1 (5 bases). V was pared by 4 bases and J by 6 bases, with 13 bases between. Germline V gene lookup returns CDR1 LGHNA and CDR2 YNFKEQ. The CDR3 length is 15 residues. In DNA, the CDR3 is TGTGCCAGCAGCCCGGGGACTTTGCTTAATTCACCCCTCCACTTT. Its translation is CASSPGTLLNSPLHF.

This rearrangement joins TRBV4-2 to TRBJ2-7; a possible D gene is TRBD1 (6 bases). V lost 2 bases to trimming and J lost 3 bases, with 11 bases between them. The CDR3 runs to 14 residues. From germline, CDR1 is LGHNA and CDR2 YNFKEQ. CDR3: CASSQLQGFYEQYF. CDR3 coding DNA: TGTGCCAGCAGCCAACTCCAGGGGTTCTACGAGCAGTACTTC.

This clone has more than one count but fewer than ten. V and J are TRBV11-2 and TRBJ2-2; TRBD2 is a possible D gene (5 bases). Trimming left V 3 bases short and J 0 bases short, with 11 bases between. CDR1 and CDR2 (germline): SGHAT, FQNNGV. CDR3 length: 16 residues. Here the CDR3 reads CASSFSLAPNTGELFF. CDR3 nucleotide sequence: TGTGCCAGCAGCTTTTCTTTAGCGCCGAACACCGGGGAGCTGTTTTTT.

The chain links TRBV25-1 to TRBJ2-1, with D maybe TRBD1 (6 bases). This CDR3 contains 12 residues. CDR1 is MGHDK and CDR2 is SYGVNS in the germline V gene. V dropped 5 bases and J dropped 9 bases, with 11 bases sitting between them. Written as DNA, the CDR3 is TGTGCCAGCAGTCCAGGGGTAAGTGAGCAGTTCTTC. Residues: CASSPGVSEQFF.

This rearrangement joins TRBV5-1 to TRBJ2-7; 12 bases are a match to TRBD1. This CDR3 has 16 amino acids. Unmatched junction bases numbered 10, after V lost 2 bases and J lost 7 bases. CDR1 and CDR2 from the germline V gene are SGHRS and YFSETQ. In nucleotides, the CDR3 is TGCGCCAGCAGCTTTTCGGTGGGACAGGGGGCCGAAGAGCAGTACTTC. Encoded protein: CASSFSVGQGAEEQYF.

This clone was seen a single time. The gene calls are TRBV7-2 and TRBJ2-2, with 12 bases identical to TRBD2. This CDR3 is 16 amino acids long. Per germline, CDR1 SGHTA and CDR2 FQGNSA. The J segment lost 6 bases and the V segment lost 5 bases, leaving 7 bases of the junction unmatched. DNA for the CDR3: TGTGCCAGCAGCCTTCGACTAGCGGGAGTCTCCGGGGAGCTGTTTTTT. Translated: CASSLRLAGVSGELFF.

The J gene is TRBJ2-2, the V gene TRBV7-6, with 9 bases identical to TRBD2. This CDR3 has 15 residues. Germline CDR1 SGHVS, CDR2 FNYEAQ. The V segment lost 5 bases and the J segment 6 bases; nucleotides outside the gene matches: 7. CDR3 region: CASSPRTSAAGELFF. The CDR3 DNA follows: TGTGCCAGCAGCCCCAGGACTAGCGCGGCCGGGGAGCTGTTTTTT.

This clone was seen just once. One end of the junction is discordant with germline, which a read error may explain. This sequence joins TRBV4-3 and TRBJ1-2, with D unresolved. Germline V gene sequence: CDR1 LGHNA, CDR2 YSLEER. This CDR3 is built from 14 residues. CDR3 loop: CASSQESRNYGYTF. CDR3 DNA sequence: TGCGCCAGCAGCCAAGAGAGTAGGAACTATGGCTATACCTTC.

The chain recombines TRBV7-9 with TRBJ2-3, with TRBD2 identical over 8 bases. Trimming cost V 2 bases and J 2 bases; bases outside gene matches: 9. Germline V gives CDR1 SEHNR, CDR2 FQNEAQ (reference sequence). CDR3 length: 17 residues. The CDR3 spells CASSLTGRGATTDTQYF. The CDR3 coding sequence is TGTGCCAGCAGCTTAACGGGGCGGGGGGCCACCACAGATACGCAGTATTTT.

The chain links TRBV15 to TRBJ2-7; 7 bases match TRBD2. CDR1 and CDR2 from the germline V gene are LNHNV and YYDKDF (reference sequence). This CDR3 is built from 14 residues. After removal of 0 bases from V and 6 bases from J, the junction contained 5 bases not matched to a gene. This chain's CDR3 is CATSRDRGRSEQYF. The CDR3 coding sequence is TGTGCCACCAGCAGAGATCGCGGGAGAAGCGAGCAGTACTTC.